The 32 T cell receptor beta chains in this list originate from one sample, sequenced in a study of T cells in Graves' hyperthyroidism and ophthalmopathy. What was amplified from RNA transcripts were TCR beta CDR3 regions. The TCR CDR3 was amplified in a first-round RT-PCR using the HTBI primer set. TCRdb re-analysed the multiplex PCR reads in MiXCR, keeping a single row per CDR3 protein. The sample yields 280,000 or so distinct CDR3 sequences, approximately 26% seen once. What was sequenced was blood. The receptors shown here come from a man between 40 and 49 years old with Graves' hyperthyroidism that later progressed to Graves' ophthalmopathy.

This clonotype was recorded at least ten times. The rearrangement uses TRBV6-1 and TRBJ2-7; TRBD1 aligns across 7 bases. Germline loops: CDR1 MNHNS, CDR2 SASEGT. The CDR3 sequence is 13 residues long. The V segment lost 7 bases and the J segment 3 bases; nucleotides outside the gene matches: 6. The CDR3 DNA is TGTGCCAGCACCCGGGACAGTTTCTACGAGCAGTACTTC. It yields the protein CASTRDSFYEQYF.

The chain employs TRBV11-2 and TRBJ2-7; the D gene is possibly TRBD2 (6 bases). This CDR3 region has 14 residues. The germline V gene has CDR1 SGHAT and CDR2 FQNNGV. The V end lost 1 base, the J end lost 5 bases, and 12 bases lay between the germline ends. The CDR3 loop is CASSLAHGGNEQYF. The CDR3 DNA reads TGTGCCAGCAGCTTAGCCCACGGGGGAAACGAGCAGTACTTC.

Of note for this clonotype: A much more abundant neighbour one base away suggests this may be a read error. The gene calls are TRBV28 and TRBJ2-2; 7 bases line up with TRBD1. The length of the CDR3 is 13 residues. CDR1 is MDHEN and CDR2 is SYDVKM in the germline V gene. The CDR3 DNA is TGTGACAGCGTAACAGGGGATCTCGGGGAGCTGTTTTTT. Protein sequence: CDSVTGDLGELFF.

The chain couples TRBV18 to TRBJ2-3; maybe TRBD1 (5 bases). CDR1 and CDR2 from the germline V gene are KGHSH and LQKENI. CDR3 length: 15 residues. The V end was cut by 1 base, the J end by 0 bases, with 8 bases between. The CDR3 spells CASSPLPGSTDTQYF. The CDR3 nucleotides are TGTGCCAGCTCACCACTCCCAGGGAGCACAGATACGCAGTATTTT.

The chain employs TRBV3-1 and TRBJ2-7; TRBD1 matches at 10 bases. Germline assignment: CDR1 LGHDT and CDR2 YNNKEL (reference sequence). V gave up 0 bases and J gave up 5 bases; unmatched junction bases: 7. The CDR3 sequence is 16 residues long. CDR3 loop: CASSQDTGTGAHEQYF. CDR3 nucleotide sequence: TGTGCCAGCAGCCAAGATACTGGGACAGGGGCCCACGAGCAGTACTTC.

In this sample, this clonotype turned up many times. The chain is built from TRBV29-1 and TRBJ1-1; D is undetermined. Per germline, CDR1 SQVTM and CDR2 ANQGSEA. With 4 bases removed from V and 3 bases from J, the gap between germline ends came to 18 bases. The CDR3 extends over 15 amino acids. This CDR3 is CSVAVHLRYDTEAFF. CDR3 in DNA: TGCAGCGTTGCGGTCCACTTGCGATATGACACTGAAGCTTTCTTT.

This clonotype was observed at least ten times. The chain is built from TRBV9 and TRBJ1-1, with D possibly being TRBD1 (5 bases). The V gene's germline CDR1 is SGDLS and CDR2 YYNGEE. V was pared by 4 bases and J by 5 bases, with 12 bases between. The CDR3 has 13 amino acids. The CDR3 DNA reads TGTGCCAGCAGCCCGGCGGCAGGGACTGAAGCTTTCTTT. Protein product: CASSPAAGTEAFF.

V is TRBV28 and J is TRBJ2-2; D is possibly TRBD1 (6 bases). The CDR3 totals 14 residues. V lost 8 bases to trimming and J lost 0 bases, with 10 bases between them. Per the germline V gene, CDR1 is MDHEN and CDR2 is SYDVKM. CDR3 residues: CASAGQPNTGELFF. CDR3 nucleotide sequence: TGTGCCAGCGCCGGACAGCCGAACACCGGGGAGCTGTTTTTT. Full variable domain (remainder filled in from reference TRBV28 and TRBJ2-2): DVKVTQSSRYLVKRTGEKVFLECVQDMDHENMFWYRQDPGLGLRLIYFSYDVKMKEKGDIPEGYSVSREKKERFSLILESASTNQTSMYLCASAGQPNTGELFFGEGSRLTVL.

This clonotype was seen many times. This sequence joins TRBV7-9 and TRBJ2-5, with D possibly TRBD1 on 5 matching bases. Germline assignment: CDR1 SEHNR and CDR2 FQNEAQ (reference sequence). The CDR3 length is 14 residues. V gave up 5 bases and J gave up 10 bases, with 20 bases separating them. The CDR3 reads CASSVGPSPRDQYF. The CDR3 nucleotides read TGTGCCAGCAGCGTGGGGCCTTCCCCTAGAGACCAGTACTTC.

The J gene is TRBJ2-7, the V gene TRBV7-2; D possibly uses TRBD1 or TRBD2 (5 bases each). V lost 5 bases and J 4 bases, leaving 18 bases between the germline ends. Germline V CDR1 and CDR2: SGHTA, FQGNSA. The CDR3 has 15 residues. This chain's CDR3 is CASSPRWGSQYEQYF. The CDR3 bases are TGTGCCAGCAGCCCGAGGTGGGGGTCCCAATACGAGCAGTACTTC.

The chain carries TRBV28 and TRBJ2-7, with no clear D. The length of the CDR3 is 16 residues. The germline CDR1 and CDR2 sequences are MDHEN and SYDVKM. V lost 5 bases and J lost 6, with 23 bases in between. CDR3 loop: CASSTEAPLDLGEQYF. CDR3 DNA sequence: TGTGCCAGCAGTACCGAGGCCCCTCTCGACCTCGGCGAGCAGTACTTC.

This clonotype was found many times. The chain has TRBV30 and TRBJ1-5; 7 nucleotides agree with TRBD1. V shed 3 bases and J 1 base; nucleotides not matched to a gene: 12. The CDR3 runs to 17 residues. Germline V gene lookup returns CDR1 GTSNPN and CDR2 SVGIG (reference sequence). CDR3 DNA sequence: TGTGCCTGGAGCGAATGGGAGGGGGCGATGAGCAATCAGCCCCAGCATTTT. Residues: CAWSEWEGAMSNQPQHF.

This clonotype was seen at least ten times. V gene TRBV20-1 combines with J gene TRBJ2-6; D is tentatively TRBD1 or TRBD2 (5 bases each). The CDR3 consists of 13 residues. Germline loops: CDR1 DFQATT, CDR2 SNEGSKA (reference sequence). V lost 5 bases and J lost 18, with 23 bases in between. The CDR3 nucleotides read TGCAGTGCTGGCCCCATGGACAACCCCGAGGGGACTTTC. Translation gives CSAGPMDNPEGTF.

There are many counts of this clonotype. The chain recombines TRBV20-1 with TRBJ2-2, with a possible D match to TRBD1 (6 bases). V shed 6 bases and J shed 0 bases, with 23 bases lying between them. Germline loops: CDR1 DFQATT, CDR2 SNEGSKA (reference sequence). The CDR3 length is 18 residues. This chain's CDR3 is CSAHDGRGYRTNTGELFF. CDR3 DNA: TGCAGTGCCCACGACGGCAGGGGCTATCGGACGAACACCGGGGAGCTGTTTTTT.

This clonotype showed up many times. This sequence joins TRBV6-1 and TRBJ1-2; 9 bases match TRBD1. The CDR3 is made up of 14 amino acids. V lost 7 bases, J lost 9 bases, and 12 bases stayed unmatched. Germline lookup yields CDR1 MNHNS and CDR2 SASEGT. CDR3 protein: CASTRDRDLLSYTF. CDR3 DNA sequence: TGTGCCAGCACCCGGGACAGGGATTTACTAAGCTACACCTTC.

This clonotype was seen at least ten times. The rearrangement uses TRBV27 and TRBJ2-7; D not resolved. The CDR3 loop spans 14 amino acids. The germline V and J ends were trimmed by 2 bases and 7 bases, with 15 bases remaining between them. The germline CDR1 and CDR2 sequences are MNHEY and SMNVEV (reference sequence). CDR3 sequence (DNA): TGTGCCAGCAGTTTACGATTCGCCCTAAAGGAGCAGTACTTC. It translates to CASSLRFALKEQYF.

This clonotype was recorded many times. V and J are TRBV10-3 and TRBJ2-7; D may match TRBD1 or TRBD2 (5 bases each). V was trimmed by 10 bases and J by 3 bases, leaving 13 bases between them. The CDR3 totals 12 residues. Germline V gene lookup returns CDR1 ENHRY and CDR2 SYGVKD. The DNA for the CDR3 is TGTGCCAGCACCGGGACGTACTACGAGCAGTACTTC. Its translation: CASTGTYYEQYF.

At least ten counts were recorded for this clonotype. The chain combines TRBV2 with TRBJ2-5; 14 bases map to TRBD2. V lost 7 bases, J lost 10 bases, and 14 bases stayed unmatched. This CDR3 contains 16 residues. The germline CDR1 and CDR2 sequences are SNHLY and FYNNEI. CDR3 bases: TGTGCCAGCACGGCGACCCGACTAGCGGGAGGGTCGCGCCAGTACTTC. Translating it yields CASTATRLAGGSRQYF.

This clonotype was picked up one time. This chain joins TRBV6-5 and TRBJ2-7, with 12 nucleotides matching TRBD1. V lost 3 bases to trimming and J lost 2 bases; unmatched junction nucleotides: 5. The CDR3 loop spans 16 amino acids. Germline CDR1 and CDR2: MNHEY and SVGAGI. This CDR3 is CASSYSGQGAAYEQYF. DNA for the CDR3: TGTGCCAGCAGTTATTCGGGACAGGGGGCGGCCTACGAGCAGTACTTC.

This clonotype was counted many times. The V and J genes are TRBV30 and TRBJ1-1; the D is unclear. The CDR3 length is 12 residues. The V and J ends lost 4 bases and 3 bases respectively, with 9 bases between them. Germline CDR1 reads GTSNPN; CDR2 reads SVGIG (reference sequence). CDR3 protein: CAWNRMDTEAFF. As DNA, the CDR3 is TGTGCCTGGAACCGCATGGACACTGAAGCTTTCTTT. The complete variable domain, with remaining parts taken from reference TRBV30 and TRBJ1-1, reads SQTIHQWPATLVQPVGSPLSLECTVEGTSNPNLYWYRQAAGRGLQLLFYSVGIGQISSEVPQNLSASRPQDRQFILSSKKLLLSDSGFYLCAWNRMDTEAFFGQGTRLTVV.

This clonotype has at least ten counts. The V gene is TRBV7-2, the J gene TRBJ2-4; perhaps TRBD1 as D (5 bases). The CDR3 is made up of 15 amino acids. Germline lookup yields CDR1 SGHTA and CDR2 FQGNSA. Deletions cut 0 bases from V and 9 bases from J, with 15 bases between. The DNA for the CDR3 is TGTGCCAGCAGCTTAGCCAGGGCACATCGGAGCATTCAGTACTTC. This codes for CASSLARAHRSIQYF.

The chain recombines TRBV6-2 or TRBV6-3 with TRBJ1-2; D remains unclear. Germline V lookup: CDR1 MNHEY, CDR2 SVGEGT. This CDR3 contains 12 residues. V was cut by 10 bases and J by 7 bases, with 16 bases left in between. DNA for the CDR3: TGTGCCACGGTACGGCCCCCTTCTGGCTACACCTTC. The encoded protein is CATVRPPSGYTF.

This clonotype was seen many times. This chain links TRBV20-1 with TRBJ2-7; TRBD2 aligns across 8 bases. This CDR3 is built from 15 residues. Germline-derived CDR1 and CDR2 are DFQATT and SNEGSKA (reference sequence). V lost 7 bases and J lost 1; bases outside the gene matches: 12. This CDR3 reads CSVATGTSKSYEQYF. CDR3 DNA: TGCAGTGTAGCGACCGGGACTAGTAAGTCCTACGAGCAGTACTTC.

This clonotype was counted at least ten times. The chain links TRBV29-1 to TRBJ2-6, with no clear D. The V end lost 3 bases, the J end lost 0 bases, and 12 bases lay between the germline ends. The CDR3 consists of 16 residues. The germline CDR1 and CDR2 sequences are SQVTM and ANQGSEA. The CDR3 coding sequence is TGCAGCGTTGAGAACAGATATAACTCTGGGGCCAACGTCCTGACTTTC. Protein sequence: CSVENRYNSGANVLTF. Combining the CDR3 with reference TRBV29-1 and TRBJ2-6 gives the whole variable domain SAVISQKPSRDICQRGTSLTIQCQVDSQVTMMFWYRQQPGQSLTLIATANQGSEATYESGFVIDKFPISRPNLTFSTLTVSNMSPEDSSIYLCSVENRYNSGANVLTFGAGSRLTVL.

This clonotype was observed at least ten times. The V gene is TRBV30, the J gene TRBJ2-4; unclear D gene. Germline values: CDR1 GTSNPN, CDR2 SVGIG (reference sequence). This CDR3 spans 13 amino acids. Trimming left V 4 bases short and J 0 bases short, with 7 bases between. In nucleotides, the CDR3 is TGTGCCTGGACAGCCATAGCCAAAAACATTCAGTACTTC. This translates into CAWTAIAKNIQYF.

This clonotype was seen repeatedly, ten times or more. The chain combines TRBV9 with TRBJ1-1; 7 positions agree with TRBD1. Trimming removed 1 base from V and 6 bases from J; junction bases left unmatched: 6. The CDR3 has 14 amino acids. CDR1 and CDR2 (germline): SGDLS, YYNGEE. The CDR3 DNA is TGTGCCAGCAGCGTAACGGAGGGGGCGGCTGAAGCTTTCTTT. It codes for CASSVTEGAAEAFF.

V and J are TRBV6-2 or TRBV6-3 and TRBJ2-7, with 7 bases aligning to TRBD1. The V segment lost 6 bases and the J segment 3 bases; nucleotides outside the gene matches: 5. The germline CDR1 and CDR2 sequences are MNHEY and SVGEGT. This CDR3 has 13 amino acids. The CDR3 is CASRTTGVYEQYF. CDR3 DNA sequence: TGTGCCAGCAGAACTACAGGGGTCTACGAGCAGTACTTC.

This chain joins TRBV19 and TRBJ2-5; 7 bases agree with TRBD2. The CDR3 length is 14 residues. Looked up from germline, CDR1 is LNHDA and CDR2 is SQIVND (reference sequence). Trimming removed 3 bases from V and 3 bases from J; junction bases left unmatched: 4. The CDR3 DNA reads TGTGCCAGTAGTATGAGGCTAGCGGAAGAGACCCAGTACTTC. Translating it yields CASSMRLAEETQYF.

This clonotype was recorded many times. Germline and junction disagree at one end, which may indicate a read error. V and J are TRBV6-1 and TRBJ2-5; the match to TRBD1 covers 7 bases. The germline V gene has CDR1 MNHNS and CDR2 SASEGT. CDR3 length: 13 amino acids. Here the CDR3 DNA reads TGTGCCAGCGGTGACAGGGCCCAAGAGACCCAGTACTTC. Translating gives CASGDRAQETQYF.

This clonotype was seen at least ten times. The CDR3 sequence is CASSPTVNQPQHF. CDR3 DNA sequence: TGCGCCAGCAGCCCGACTGTGAATCAGCCCCAGCATTTT. This sequence joins TRBV5-1 and TRBJ1-5; D call uncertain. The CDR3 has 13 residues. CDR1 SGHRS and CDR2 YFSETQ come from the germline V gene. V gave up 4 bases and J gave up 4 bases, with 9 bases separating them.

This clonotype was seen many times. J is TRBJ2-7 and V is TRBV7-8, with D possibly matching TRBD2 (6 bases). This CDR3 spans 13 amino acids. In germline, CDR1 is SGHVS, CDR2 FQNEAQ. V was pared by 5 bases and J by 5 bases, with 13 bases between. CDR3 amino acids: CASSREWGDEQYF. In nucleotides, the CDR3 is TGTGCCAGCAGCCGGGAGTGGGGTGACGAGCAGTACTTC.

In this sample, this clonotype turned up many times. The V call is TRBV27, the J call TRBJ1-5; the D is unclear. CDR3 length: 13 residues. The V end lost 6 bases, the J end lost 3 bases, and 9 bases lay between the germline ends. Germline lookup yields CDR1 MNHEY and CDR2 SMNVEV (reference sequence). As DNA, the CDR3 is TGTGCCAGCAGAGGACGGAACAATCAGCCCCAGCATTTT. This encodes CASRGRNNQPQHF.